Below, 29 T cell receptor beta chains from the same sample are listed, as sequenced in a study of neurological immune-mediated disorders. From the 5' RACE reads, TCRdb called clonotypes with MiXCR, one entry per CDR3 protein. The data show approximately 20,000 distinct CDR3 sequences, about 30% seen once. The sequencing sample was made of PBMCs. Receptors were obtained from a man aged 45-65 years with HTLV-1-associated myelopathy (HAM/TSP).

The rearrangement links TRBV29-1 to TRBJ2-7; 8 bases fit TRBD1. This CDR3 comprises 13 residues. After removal of 6 bases from V and 3 bases from J, the junction contained 7 bases not matched to a gene. Looked up from germline, CDR1 is SQVTM and CDR2 is ANQGSEA. CDR3 bases: TGCAGCGTCACCGGACAGGGCGACTACGAGCAGTACTTC. Its translation is CSVTGQGDYEQYF.

About this clonotype: Germline and junction disagree at one end, which may indicate a read error. V usage is TRBV20-1 and J usage is TRBJ2-3; TRBD2 matches 9 bases. This CDR3 comprises 15 residues. The germline V gene encodes CDR1 DFQATT and CDR2 SNEGSKA (reference sequence). In nucleotides, the CDR3 is TGCAGTGCTAGAGCGACTAGCGGTCTCCCAGATACACAGTATTTT. Amino acids: CSARATSGLPDTQYF.

The V and J genes are TRBV20-1 and TRBJ1-6; 9 nucleotides line up with TRBD1. This CDR3 has 13 residues. Germline CDR1 and CDR2: DFQATT and SNEGSKA (reference sequence). Trimming removed 5 bases from V and 10 bases from J; junction bases left unmatched: 6. The CDR3 region has the DNA TGCAGTGCTCCGGGACAGGGCGAATCACCCCTCCACTTT. As protein: CSAPGQGESPLHF.

This chain uses TRBV28 with TRBJ1-1; D unresolved. Per the germline V gene, CDR1 is MDHEN and CDR2 is SYDVKM. The CDR3 is made up of 12 amino acids. With 6 bases removed from V and 0 bases from J, the gap between germline ends came to 5 bases. DNA of the CDR3: TGTGCCAGCAGGAGTCTGAACACTGAAGCTTTCTTT. Translating it yields CASRSLNTEAFF. The whole variable domain, filled in from reference TRBV28 and TRBJ1-1, reads DVKVTQSSRYLVKRTGEKVFLECVQDMDHENMFWYRQDPGLGLRLIYFSYDVKMKEKGDIPEGYSVSREKKERFSLILESASTNQTSMYLCASRSLNTEAFFGQGTRLTVV.

This clonotype was recorded a few times. The rearrangement joins TRBV20-1 to TRBJ1-3, with D perhaps matching TRBD1 (5 bases). There are 14 residues in the CDR3. CDR1 is DFQATT, CDR2 SNEGSKA, per germline (reference sequence). The V and J ends lost 3 bases and 2 bases respectively, with 11 bases between them. The chain's CDR3 is CSASPGAPGNTIYF. In DNA, the CDR3 is TGCAGTGCTAGTCCCGGGGCTCCTGGAAACACCATATATTTT.

This clonotype was seen only a few times. The V call is TRBV28, the J call TRBJ1-5, with D unclear. The V end was cut by 5 bases, the J end by 0 bases, with 17 bases between. Germline CDR1 and CDR2: MDHEN and SYDVKM. The CDR3 is 17 amino acids. The CDR3 reads CASSTRRKPYSNQPQHF. The DNA for the CDR3 is TGTGCCAGCAGTACCCGCAGGAAGCCTTATAGCAATCAGCCCCAGCATTTT.

Only a few counts were recorded for this clonotype. This chain links TRBV20-1 with TRBJ2-1; D perhaps matches TRBD1 (6 bases). CDR1 DFQATT and CDR2 SNEGSKA come from the germline V gene (reference sequence). This CDR3 comprises 12 residues. V lost 5 bases and J lost 5, with 10 bases in between. The CDR3 spells CSALDRHNEQFF. The CDR3 coding sequence is TGCAGTGCTTTGGACAGACACAATGAGCAGTTCTTC.

The chain recombines TRBV12-2 with TRBJ2-7; TRBD2 reflects the table's D call only, with no check against the DNA. TRBV12-2 constitutes a pseudogene. The CDR3 is made up of 15 amino acids. The CDR3 coding sequence is TGTGCAAGTCGCCGACTAGCGGGGATTGCACACGAGCAGTACTTC. It codes for CASRRLAGIAHEQYF.

The chain carries TRBV18 and TRBJ2-1; 7 bases line up with TRBD2. The CDR3 sequence is 14 residues long. V was clipped by 6 bases and J by 4 bases; unmatched bases: 6. From germline, CDR1 is KGHSH and CDR2 LQKENI. The DNA for the CDR3 is TGTGCCAGCTCTCATACGGGGGGTTACAATGAGCAGTTCTTC. Its protein is CASSHTGGYNEQFF.

This clonotype was counted only a few times. The chain is built from TRBV14 and TRBJ1-1; the match to TRBD1 covers 8 bases. From germline, CDR1 is SGHDN and CDR2 FVKESK. Trimming cost V 1 base and J 5 bases; bases outside gene matches: 6. CDR3 size: 15 residues. In DNA form, the CDR3 reads TGTGCCAGCAGCCAAGGGCAGGGGGCAGGGACTGAAGCTTTCTTT. It yields the protein CASSQGQGAGTEAFF.

Note on this clonotype: It is unclear where the CDR3 begins or ends on the DNA, so no DNA is shown, and the CDR3 is as TCRdb lists it. The genes are TRBV20-1 and TRBJ2-5; the table's D call, TRBD1, has no DNA check behind it. The CDR3 length is 13 residues, termini included. Germline V CDR1 and CDR2: DFQATT, SNEGSKA (reference sequence). Here the CDR3 reads CSARDLSGQGRFF.

This clonotype occurred a few times. The V call is TRBV28, the J call TRBJ2-7, with 8 positions matching TRBD1. Germline CDR1 and CDR2: MDHEN and SYDVKM. Trimming at V came to 5 bases and at J to 3 bases, leaving 9 bases not matched to a gene. The CDR3 extends over 15 amino acids. The CDR3 region is CASSPRQGAFYEQYF. The CDR3 nucleotides are TGTGCCAGCAGTCCCCGGCAGGGGGCCTTCTACGAGCAGTACTTC.

By share, this clonotype counts as medium-sized (0.01 to 0.1%). V and J are TRBV6-5 and TRBJ2-1; D gene unclear. With 8 bases removed from V and 4 bases from J, the gap between germline ends came to 6 bases. The CDR3 extends over 11 amino acids. CDR1 is MNHEY and CDR2 is SVGAGI in the germline V gene. CDR3 DNA sequence: TGTGCCAGCGCGGTTTACAATGAGCAGTTCTTC. Residues: CASAVYNEQFF.

In this sample, this clonotype turned up a few times. The V call is TRBV29-1, the J call TRBJ1-2; 9 bases agree with TRBD1. CDR1 SQVTM and CDR2 ANQGSEA come from the germline V gene. The CDR3 covers 13 residues. J was trimmed by 4 bases and V by 4 bases; bases with no gene match: 4. The CDR3 DNA follows: TGCAGCGTTGGGGACAGGGTATCCTATGGCTACACCTTC. It codes for CSVGDRVSYGYTF.

This clonotype was recorded at least ten times. The J gene is TRBJ2-3, the V gene TRBV12-3 or TRBV12-4; D unclear. Trimming took 1 base from V and 2 from J, leaving 7 bases between them. The CDR3 runs 14 residues. The DNA of the CDR3 is TGTGCCAGCAGTTTAGAGGGCCACACAGATACGCAGTATTTT. Amino acid sequence: CASSLEGHTDTQYF.

The chain couples TRBV7-3 to TRBJ2-7; 13 positions agree with TRBD2. The trim removed 4 bases at V and 6 bases at J, leaving 3 bases unmatched. Germline CDR1 reads SGHTA; CDR2 reads FQGTGA. CDR3 length: 14 amino acids. CDR3 loop: CASSSGLAGSEQYF. The CDR3, as DNA: TGTGCCAGCAGCTCGGGACTAGCGGGAAGCGAGCAGTACTTC. Looking up the rest from reference TRBV7-3 and TRBJ2-7 gives the full variable domain: GAGVSQTPSNKVTEKGKYVELRCDPISGHTALYWYRQSLGQGPEFLIYFQGTGAADDSGLPNDRFFAVRPEGSVSTLKIQRTERGDSAVYLCASSSGLAGSEQYFGPGTRLTVT.

V and J are TRBV5-1 and TRBJ2-3; no clear D gene. The CDR3 is 16 residues long. The V and J ends lost 0 bases and 0 bases respectively, with 11 bases between them. CDR1 is SGHRS and CDR2 is YFSETQ in the germline V gene. The CDR3 DNA is TGCGCCAGCAGCTTGGCCGATAGCCCAAGCACAGATACGCAGTATTTT. Its protein product is CASSLADSPSTDTQYF. The variable domain in full, completed from reference TRBV5-1 and TRBJ2-3, reads KAGVTQTPRYLIKTRGQQVTLSCSPISGHRSVSWYQQTPGQGLQFLFEYFSETQRNKGNFPGRFSGRQFSNSRSEMNVSTLELGDSALYLCASSLADSPSTDTQYFGPGTRLTVL.

This clonotype was seen more than once but under ten times. The genes are TRBV29-1 and TRBJ1-1; D unclear. Germline V lookup: CDR1 SQVTM, CDR2 ANQGSEA. The CDR3 length is 13 residues. V was trimmed by 5 bases and J by 1 base, leaving 11 bases between them. CDR3 bases: TGCAGCGTTCTTCCCATGGAGAACACTGAAGCTTTCTTT. It yields the protein CSVLPMENTEAFF.

V gene TRBV7-2 combines with J gene TRBJ2-1; TRBD2 is a possible D gene (7 bases). The CDR3 is made up of 15 amino acids. Trimming removed 6 bases from V and 1 base from J, with 13 bases in between. The germline gives CDR1 SGHTA, CDR2 FQGNSA. The DNA for the CDR3 is TGTGCCAGCAGTAAGGGGGGGCAATCCTACAATGAGCAGTTCTTC. This sequence encodes CASSKGGQSYNEQFF.

Within the sample, this clonotype is medium-sized (0.01 to 0.1%). This chain uses TRBV7-2 with TRBJ1-4; 9 positions agree with TRBD1. There are 15 residues in the CDR3. CDR1 is SGHTA, CDR2 FQGNSA, per germline. V lost 5 bases, J lost 5 bases, and 6 bases stayed unmatched. The CDR3 loop is CASSPWTGENEKLFF. For the CDR3, the DNA is TGTGCCAGCAGCCCCTGGACAGGGGAGAATGAAAAACTGTTTTTT.

This clonotype has just a few counts. This rearrangement joins TRBV7-9 to TRBJ2-1; 8 bases are a match to TRBD1. This CDR3 is built from 13 residues. CDR1 is SEHNR and CDR2 is FQNEAQ in the germline V gene (reference sequence). With 8 bases clipped from V and 6 bases from J, the junction kept 6 bases outside the gene matches. CDR3 region: CASSRDRTNEQFF. CDR3 nucleotides: TGTGCCAGCTCCCGGGACAGGACCAATGAGCAGTTCTTC.

In this sample, this clonotype turned up a few times. The chain employs TRBV29-1 and TRBJ2-1, with D perhaps matching TRBD1 (6 bases). Trimming took 4 bases from V and 8 from J, leaving 9 bases between them. Germline V CDR1 and CDR2: SQVTM, ANQGSEA. The CDR3 is made up of 11 amino acids. The chain's CDR3 is CSVGGPDEQFF. In nucleotides, the CDR3 is TGCAGCGTTGGGGGGCCAGATGAGCAGTTCTTC.

This clonotype was recorded at least ten times. The chain couples TRBV12-3 or TRBV12-4 to TRBJ1-1; D ambiguous. This CDR3 comprises 15 residues. V shed 2 bases and J shed 4 bases, with 14 bases lying between them. CDR3 in amino acids: CASSLPRGGGTEAFF. For the CDR3, the DNA is TGTGCCAGCAGTTTACCACGTGGAGGCGGCACTGAAGCTTTCTTT.

V and J are TRBV20-1 and TRBJ2-7, with D uncertain. V dropped 1 base and J dropped 2 bases, with 9 bases sitting between them. The germline gives CDR1 DFQATT, CDR2 SNEGSKA (reference sequence). The CDR3 runs 13 residues. CDR3 amino acids: CSARGPAAYEQYF. CDR3 bases: TGCAGTGCTAGAGGACCCGCCGCCTACGAGCAGTACTTC.

The chain has TRBV27 and TRBJ2-1; D remains ambiguous. With 2 bases removed from V and 0 bases from J, the gap between germline ends came to 11 bases. The CDR3 spans 16 residues. Germline CDR1 MNHEY, CDR2 SMNVEV (reference sequence). CDR3 DNA sequence: TGTGCCAGCAGTTTAGGATCTACCAGCTCCTACAATGAGCAGTTCTTC. As protein: CASSLGSTSSYNEQFF.

This clonotype was found once. The rearrangement uses TRBV5-6 and TRBJ2-5; tentative D call: TRBD2 (5 bases). The CDR3 loop spans 16 amino acids. V dropped 6 bases and J dropped 3 bases, with 21 bases sitting between them. Germline V gene lookup returns CDR1 SGHDT and CDR2 YYEEEE. The CDR3 loop is CASTPDPAAPEETQYF. The CDR3 DNA sequence: TGTGCCAGCACCCCAGACCCAGCGGCCCCAGAAGAGACCCAGTACTTC.

The gene calls are TRBV5-1 and TRBJ1-1; D is possibly TRBD1 (6 bases). Trimming pared 2 bases from V and 5 bases from J, leaving 16 bases between. The CDR3 sequence is 15 residues long. Germline assignment: CDR1 SGHRS and CDR2 YFSETQ. CDR3: CASSFSGGGETEAFF. CDR3 bases: TGCGCCAGCAGCTTCTCCGGAGGGGGGGAGACTGAAGCTTTCTTT.

The rearrangement links TRBV6-6 to TRBJ2-1; D is possibly TRBD1 (6 bases). CDR1 MNHNY and CDR2 SVGAGI come from the germline V gene (reference sequence). The length of the CDR3 is 13 residues. The V end was cut by 5 bases, the J end by 8 bases, with 13 bases between. The CDR3 DNA reads TGTGCCAGCAGTCTACAGGGATGGGATGAGCAGTTCTTC. This sequence encodes CASSLQGWDEQFF.

This clonotype was recorded many times. The chain has TRBV12-3 or TRBV12-4 and TRBJ2-1; TRBD1 might be the D (6 bases). CDR3 size: 13 residues. V was cut by 7 bases and J by 4 bases, with 11 bases left in between. The CDR3 region has the DNA TGTGCCAGCACAACAGGGCTATACAATGAGCAGTTCTTC. It encodes CASTTGLYNEQFF.